The 14 T cell receptor beta chains in this list originate from one sample, sequenced in a study of blood T cell repertoires in COVID-19 (TCRdb year 2020). The library was made by the immunoSEQ multiplex PCR assay. This is the immuneACCESS table as TCRdb keeps it, with only in-frame sequences that have V and J called. A part of the clones is gone; compared with another copy, unresolved V genes explain less than half, and the rest is unexplained. Within this sample are 100,000 to 120,000 clones, with 75% to 90% of them counted one time only. Clones ranked in the top ten supply roughly 5% of the sample. Sample: peripheral blood. Every receptor here comes from a woman aged 60-70 years with COVID-19, enrolled during active disease.

The chain carries TRBV5-1 and TRBJ2-3; TRBD2 matches at 9 bases. This CDR3 spans 16 amino acids. Germline CDR1 and CDR2: SGHRS and YFSETQ. J lost 0 bases, V lost 0 bases, and 2 bases had no gene match. The CDR3 nucleotides read TGCGCCAGCAGCTTGGGAGCGGGGGGTAGCACAGATACGCAGTATTTT. It codes for CASSLGAGGSTDTQYF.

The J gene is TRBJ2-1, the V gene TRBV6-1, with D maybe TRBD2 (5 bases). V was trimmed by 3 bases and J by 0 bases, leaving 9 bases between them. This CDR3 spans 15 amino acids. Germline V gene lookup returns CDR1 MNHNS and CDR2 SASEGT. The CDR3 coding sequence is TGTGCCAGCAGTGACGAGGGCCTCTCCTACAATGAGCAGTTCTTC. Its translation: CASSDEGLSYNEQFF.

The chain has TRBV7-2 and TRBJ2-7; D possibly corresponds to TRBD1 (6 bases). V was shortened by 3 bases and J by 1 base, with 13 bases between the two germline ends. This CDR3 contains 15 residues. CDR1 SGHTA and CDR2 FQGNSA come from the germline V gene. As DNA, the CDR3 is TGTGCCAGCAGCTTGCGTCTGGACAGATCCTACGAGCAGTACTTC. Amino acid sequence: CASSLRLDRSYEQYF. The variable domain in full, completed from reference TRBV7-2 and TRBJ2-7, reads GAGVSQSPSNKVTEKGKDVELRCDPISGHTALYWYRQSLGQGLEFLIYFQGNSAPDKSGLPSDRFSAERTGGSVSTLTIQRTQQEDSAVYLCASSLRLDRSYEQYFGPGTRLTVT.

This clone was observed once. This chain connects TRBV15 to TRBJ2-3, with a tentative D call TRBD1 (6 bases). Trimming removed 2 bases at V and 1 base at J, with 16 bases between. The germline V gene has CDR1 LNHNV and CDR2 YYDKDF (reference sequence). This CDR3 has 17 amino acids. The CDR3 sequence: CATSRFPTGSGTDTQYF. In DNA, the CDR3 is TGTGCCACCAGCAGATTTCCCACAGGGTCGGGCACAGATACGCAGTATTTT.

The chain links TRBV10-1 to TRBJ2-3; 7 nucleotides match TRBD2. Per the germline V gene, CDR1 is WNHNN and CDR2 is SYGVQD (reference sequence). V dropped 3 bases and J dropped 2; count of bases not matched to a gene: 5. The CDR3 is made up of 15 amino acids. In DNA, the CDR3 is TGCGCCAGCAGTGATGGGGGGGTCGACACAGATACGCAGTATTTT. It is translated as CASSDGGVDTDTQYF.

The chain links TRBV9 to TRBJ1-2, with 7 bases identical to TRBD1. There are 16 residues in the CDR3. Germline CDR1 SGDLS, CDR2 YYNGEE. With 4 bases clipped from V and 1 base from J, the junction kept 10 bases outside the gene matches. This CDR3 is CASSRTTGTDNYGYTF. Here the CDR3 DNA reads TGTGCCAGCAGCCGGACTACCGGGACAGATAACTATGGCTACACCTTC.

This clone has only a few counts. The chain is built from TRBV19 and TRBJ1-5, with 7 bases fitting TRBD1. The ends lost 4 bases at V and 0 bases at J; junction bases unmatched: 12. There are 18 residues in the CDR3. CDR1 LNHDA and CDR2 SQIVND come from the germline V gene (reference sequence). This CDR3 is CASSRTGGDTYSNQPQHF. CDR3 bases: TGTGCCAGTAGTAGGACAGGTGGGGACACTTATAGCAATCAGCCCCAGCATTTT.

The gene calls are TRBV11-2 and TRBJ1-4; D ambiguous. With 2 bases removed from V and 7 bases from J, the gap between germline ends came to 11 bases. The CDR3 is 14 residues long. Per the germline V gene, CDR1 is SGHAT and CDR2 is FQNNGV. Here the CDR3 reads CASSLNIWSEKLFF. In nucleotides, the CDR3 is TGTGCCAGCAGCTTAAACATCTGGTCTGAAAAACTGTTTTTT.

The chain recombines TRBV3-1 (or the pseudogene TRBV3-2) with TRBJ2-5; D is undetermined. V dropped 0 bases and J dropped 2 bases, with 10 bases sitting between them. The CDR3 has 15 amino acids. Per germline, CDR1 LGHDT and CDR2 YNNKEL (reference sequence). CDR3 in amino acids: CASSQDFSFQETQYF. The CDR3 DNA sequence: TGTGCCAGCAGCCAAGATTTTTCCTTTCAAGAGACCCAGTACTTC.

The V and J genes are TRBV12-5 and TRBJ1-1, with D unresolved. The germline V and J ends were trimmed by 5 bases and 7 bases, with 14 bases remaining between them. The CDR3 extends over 13 amino acids. CDR1 and CDR2 from the germline V gene are LGHNT and FRNRAP. CDR3 coding DNA: TGTGCTAGTGGTACGTCAGGTTACCTTGAAGCTTTCTTT. Translated, it gives CASGTSGYLEAFF.

The chain couples TRBV3-1 (or the pseudogene TRBV3-2) to TRBJ1-1; 7 positions match TRBD1. The CDR3 is 16 amino acids. Germline CDR1 is LGHDT and CDR2 is YNNKEL (reference sequence). V shed 5 bases and J 1 base; nucleotides not matched to a gene: 10. CDR3 nucleotides: TGTGCCAGCAGCTCTAACCACTACAGGGGGAACACTGAAGCTTTCTTT. It codes for CASSSNHYRGNTEAFF.

The rearrangement joins TRBV9 to TRBJ2-3; 11 bases fit TRBD2. CDR3 length equals 16 residues. Germline lookup yields CDR1 SGDLS and CDR2 YYNGEE. V was pared by 3 bases and J by 6 bases, with 9 bases of the junction left unmatched. The CDR3 coding sequence is TGTGCCAGCAGCGGCGGGGCACTAGCGGGGGTGGATACGCAGTATTTT. It yields the protein CASSGGALAGVDTQYF.

The rearrangement joins TRBV7-3 to TRBJ1-2; 7 bases align to TRBD1. With V trimmed by 1 base and J by 8 bases, 13 bases remained unmatched. This CDR3 region has 16 residues. In germline, CDR1 is SGHTA, CDR2 FQGTGA. The CDR3 DNA reads TGTGCCAGCAGCTTAATGCCCCAGGACAGGCCTGGGGGCTACACCTTC. Translation: CASSLMPQDRPGGYTF.

This rearrangement joins TRBV30 to TRBJ1-5; D perhaps matches TRBD1 (5 bases). The CDR3 runs to 14 residues. The V end was cut by 2 bases, the J end by 6 bases, with 14 bases between. Germline lookup yields CDR1 GTSNPN and CDR2 SVGIG (reference sequence). CDR3 nucleotides: TGTGCCTGGAGTAAGGGGCAGGGAGGTCAGCCCCAGCATTTT. It translates to CAWSKGQGGQPQHF.